The 30 T cell receptor beta chains in this list originate from one sample, sequenced in a study of graft-versus-host responses after intestinal transplantation. The protocol was immunoSEQ multiplex PCR, while the TCRdb copy is restricted to in-frame clones and leaves out a portion. The table lists under 150,000 clones, 95% of them singletons, with over 2.5% in the top ten. For these receptors, no antigen is known. The specimen comprised unstimulated CD8+ T cells sorted from spleen or lymph node cells, sampled before intestinal transplant. The receptors stem from a human donor who received an intestinal transplant.

This clone was picked up a small number of times. V is TRBV7-9 and J is TRBJ2-7; a weak D match, TRBD2 (7 bases). Germline V gene sequence: CDR1 SEHNR, CDR2 FQNEAQ (reference sequence). CDR3 length equals 15 residues. V was shortened by 5 bases and J by 4 bases, with 18 bases between the two germline ends. The CDR3 nucleotides are TGTGCCAGCAGCGCAGGGGAGGGTGAGGTTTACGAGCAGTACTTC. Amino acid sequence: CASSAGEGEVYEQYF.

The chain combines TRBV25-1 with TRBJ1-5, with D maybe TRBD1 (5 bases). CDR1 is MGHDK and CDR2 is SYGVNS in the germline V gene. The CDR3 totals 14 residues. Trimming removed 6 bases at V and 9 bases at J, with 18 bases between. CDR3 residues: CASSSGGGGPPQHF. In DNA, the CDR3 is TGTGCCAGCAGCTCGGGGGGGGGTGGCCCGCCCCAGCATTTT.

The CDR3 protein is CASSFKGLGEQFF. The CDR3 DNA follows: TGTGCCAGCAGCTTTAAAGGGTTGGGTGAGCAGTTCTTC. V is TRBV7-9 and J is TRBJ2-1; no definite D call. Germline CDR1 and CDR2: SEHNR and FQNEAQ (reference sequence). V lost 3 bases and J 9 bases, leaving 12 bases between the germline ends. This CDR3 comprises 13 residues.

The chain recombines TRBV6-4 with TRBJ1-2; maybe TRBD1 (5 bases). The CDR3 sequence is 15 residues long. Looked up from germline, CDR1 is MRHNA and CDR2 is SNTAGT. With 4 bases removed from V and 2 bases from J, the gap between germline ends came to 14 bases. The CDR3 spells CASSAPPGGNYGYTF. In nucleotides, the CDR3 is TGTGCCAGCAGTGCCCCTCCGGGGGGGAACTATGGCTACACCTTC.

In its sample, this clone was seen once. Distinct nucleotide sequences in the sample also encode this CDR3. The chain combines TRBV6-5 with TRBJ2-7; D may be TRBD2 (6 bases). The CDR3 spans 13 residues. V was clipped by 5 bases and J by 0 bases, with 8 bases between them. The germline CDR1 and CDR2 sequences are MNHEY and SVGAGI. The CDR3 DNA sequence: TGTGCCAGCAGTGGGGGGTCCTCCTACGAGCAGTACTTC. Its translation: CASSGGSSYEQYF.

The chain couples TRBV5-6 to TRBJ1-1; D is unresolved. V shed 2 bases and J shed 4 bases, with 3 bases lying between them. The CDR3 loop spans 11 amino acids. Germline CDR1 and CDR2: SGHDT and YYEEEE. Here the CDR3 DNA reads TGTGCCAGCAGCTTCAGCACTGAAGCTTTCTTT. The encoded protein is CASSFSTEAFF.

The sample holds a few counts of this clone. V gene TRBV11-2 combines with J gene TRBJ2-1; weak D call: TRBD2 (6 bases). The V gene lost 5 bases and the J gene lost 4 bases, with 15 bases spanning the gap. Germline V gives CDR1 SGHAT, CDR2 FQNNGV. This CDR3 has 15 amino acids. CDR3 in DNA: TGTGCCAGCAGCCGCCCGGGACTCGTTTACAATGAGCAGTTCTTC. Amino acid sequence: CASSRPGLVYNEQFF.

The chain combines TRBV7-9 with TRBJ1-1; TRBD1 agrees at 7 bases. With V trimmed by 4 bases and J by 4 bases, 0 bases remained unmatched. The CDR3 is made up of 12 amino acids. Germline V gene lookup returns CDR1 SEHNR and CDR2 FQNEAQ (reference sequence). CDR3 nucleotide sequence: TGTGCCAGCAGCTCAGGGGGCACTGAAGCTTTCTTT. As protein: CASSSGGTEAFF. The complete variable domain, with remaining parts taken from reference TRBV7-9 and TRBJ1-1, reads DTGVSQNPRHKITKRGQNVTFRCDPISEHNRLYWYRQTLGQGPEFLTYFQNEAQLEKSRLLSDRFSAERPKGSFSTLEIQRTEQGDSAMYLCASSSGGTEAFFGQGTRLTVV.

The CDR3 region is CATSTDSSGQPQHF. Here the CDR3 DNA reads TGTGCCACCAGCACTGACAGTAGTGGTCAGCCCCAGCATTTT. The rearrangement uses TRBV15 and TRBJ1-5, with a tentative D call TRBD1 (5 bases). Trimming left V 4 bases short and J 6 bases short, with 13 bases between. The germline V gene has CDR1 LNHNV and CDR2 YYDKDF (reference sequence). The CDR3 sequence is 14 residues long.

The chain carries TRBV7-9 and TRBJ1-1; D possibly corresponds to TRBD1 (6 bases). Per the germline V gene, CDR1 is SEHNR and CDR2 is FQNEAQ (reference sequence). Trimming pared 1 base from V and 6 bases from J, leaving 6 bases between. CDR3 length: 12 residues. This CDR3 reads CASSLGTAEAFF. DNA of the CDR3: TGTGCCAGCAGCTTAGGGACAGCTGAAGCTTTCTTT.

The chain combines TRBV20-1 with TRBJ2-1; D is uncertain. CDR1 is DFQATT and CDR2 is SNEGSKA in the germline V gene (reference sequence). This CDR3 spans 10 amino acids. V dropped 6 bases and J dropped 7 bases, with 7 bases sitting between them. CDR3: CSAGVNEQFF. For the CDR3, the DNA is TGCAGTGCAGGCGTGAATGAGCAGTTCTTC.

V usage is TRBV2 and J usage is TRBJ2-7; D unclear. From germline, CDR1 is SNHLY and CDR2 FYNNEI. CDR3 size: 15 residues. The germline V and J ends were trimmed by 2 bases and 3 bases, with 14 bases remaining between them. CDR3 sequence reads: CASSEIGLTGYEQYF. In DNA, the CDR3 is TGTGCCAGCAGTGAAATCGGGCTGACTGGCTACGAGCAGTACTTC. Supplemented by reference TRBV2 and TRBJ2-7, the full variable domain reads EPEVTQTPSHQVTQMGQEVILRCVPISNHLYFYWYRQILGQKVEFLVSFYNNEISEKSEIFDDQFSVERPDGSNFTLKIRSTKLEDSAMYFCASSEIGLTGYEQYFGPGTRLTVT.

The V call is TRBV11-2, the J call TRBJ2-5; D call uncertain. Germline-derived CDR1 and CDR2 are SGHAT and FQNNGV. Deletions cut 2 bases from V and 2 bases from J, with 6 bases between. The CDR3 spans 13 residues. CDR3 sequence: CASSLRSQETQYF. CDR3 DNA sequence: TGTGCCAGCAGCTTACGCTCACAAGAGACCCAGTACTTC. The variable domain in full, with the rest retrieved from reference TRBV11-2 and TRBJ2-5, is EAGVAQSPRYKIIEKRQSVAFWCNPISGHATLYWYQQILGQGPKLLIQFQNNGVVDDSQLPKDRFSAERLKGVDSTLKIQPAKLEDSAVYLCASSLRSQETQYFGPGTRLLVL.

J is TRBJ1-4 and V is TRBV11-1; D not certain. V was pared by 3 bases and J by 5 bases, with 10 bases between. CDR1 and CDR2 from the germline V gene are SGHAT and FQDESV (reference sequence). CDR3 size: 14 residues. CDR3: CASSLSGPNEKLFF. The CDR3 region has the DNA TGTGCCAGCAGCTTGTCTGGGCCCAATGAAAAACTGTTTTTT.

The gene calls are TRBV4-1 and TRBJ2-3; TRBD2 aligns across 11 bases. Germline-derived CDR1 and CDR2 are MGHRA and YSYEKL. With 2 bases clipped from V and 2 bases from J, the junction kept 6 bases outside the gene matches. The CDR3 extends over 17 amino acids. CDR3 nucleotide sequence: TGCGCCAGCAGCCAAAGGGGGGGACTAGCGGACACAGATACGCAGTATTTT. It codes for CASSQRGGLADTDTQYF.

This chain links TRBV6-1 with TRBJ2-1, with TRBD1 identical over 7 bases. This CDR3 is built from 15 residues. Trimming cost V 2 bases and J 8 bases; bases outside gene matches: 9. CDR1 is MNHNS and CDR2 is SASEGT in the germline V gene. The CDR3, as DNA: TGTGCCAGCAGTGAAATGAGACAGGGATGGGATGAGCAGTTCTTC. Its protein is CASSEMRQGWDEQFF.

The chain links TRBV4-3 to TRBJ2-3; D gene ambiguous. Germline CDR1 reads LGHNA; CDR2 reads YSLEER. CDR3 length: 16 amino acids. The ends were cut back, 1 base at V and 4 bases at J, with 15 bases in the middle. This CDR3 is CASSQVSRQESDTQYF. The CDR3, as DNA: TGCGCCAGCAGCCAAGTCAGCCGCCAGGAATCAGATACGCAGTATTTT.

In regard to this clone: The junction differs from germline at one of its ends, possibly a read error. V usage is TRBV7-7 and J usage is TRBJ2-7; 9 bases map to TRBD1. The germline CDR1 and CDR2 sequences are SSHAT and FNYEAQ (reference sequence). The CDR3 has 15 amino acids. The CDR3 bases are TGTGCTAGCAGCCCGGGACAGGGCGCGTCCTACGAGCAGTACTTC. Residues: CASSPGQGASYEQYF. Filled out from reference TRBV7-7 and TRBJ2-7, the complete variable domain reads GAGVSQSPRYKVTKRGQDVTLRCDPISSHATLYWYQQALGQGPEFLTYFNYEAQPDKSGLPSDRFSAERPEGSISTLTIQRTEQRDSAMYRCASSPGQGASYEQYFGPGTRLTVT.

The chain links TRBV7-3 to TRBJ2-1; perhaps TRBD2 as D (6 bases). The CDR3 has 13 residues. Trimming removed 1 base at V and 8 bases at J, with 9 bases between. Germline values: CDR1 SGHTA, CDR2 FQGTGA. CDR3 region: CASSLIAVHEQFF. The CDR3, as DNA: TGTGCCAGCAGCTTAATAGCGGTACATGAGCAGTTCTTC.

This clone was seen more than once but under ten times. The V call is TRBV7-9, the J call TRBJ1-1; possibly TRBD1 for D (5 bases). Trimming left V 5 bases short and J 5 bases short, with 15 bases between. Looked up from germline, CDR1 is SEHNR and CDR2 is FQNEAQ (reference sequence). This CDR3 has 14 residues. The CDR3 here is CASSAARGGTEAFF. CDR3 sequence (DNA): TGTGCCAGCAGCGCCGCCCGGGGGGGGACTGAAGCTTTCTTT.

The V gene is TRBV28, the J gene TRBJ2-5; D is undetermined. The CDR3 runs 14 residues. Germline CDR1 and CDR2: MDHEN and SYDVKM. Deletions cut 3 bases from V and 5 bases from J, with 13 bases between. The CDR3 nucleotides are TGTGCCAGCAGTTTCCCAACATGGTCGGAGACCCAGTACTTC. Protein product: CASSFPTWSETQYF.

The rearrangement links TRBV14 to TRBJ2-5; D uncertain. Between the trimmed V and J ends, which lost 0 bases and 5 bases, there was a span of 7 bases. The CDR3 consists of 13 residues. CDR1 SGHDN and CDR2 FVKESK come from the germline V gene. CDR3 nucleotide sequence: TGTGCCAGCAGCCAAGATCTATCTGAGACCCAGTACTTC. As protein: CASSQDLSETQYF.

This clone came up once. The CDR3: CASSDPGTGWLNYGYTF. The CDR3 bases are TGTGCCAGCAGTGACCCGGGAACAGGGTGGTTAAACTATGGCTACACCTTC. The chain links TRBV2 to TRBJ1-2; D may be TRBD1 (6 bases). The CDR3 runs 17 residues. The V end lost 3 bases, the J end lost 2 bases, and 19 bases lay between the germline ends. Germline CDR1 SNHLY, CDR2 FYNNEI.

The V and J genes are TRBV4-1 and TRBJ2-7; 7 bases line up with TRBD2. The CDR3 sequence is 17 residues long. Losses at the gene ends were 3 bases for V and 2 bases for J; bases not matched to a gene: 13. Germline V CDR1 and CDR2: MGHRA, YSYEKL. The CDR3 DNA sequence: TGCGCCAGCAGCCAGACACCACCGGGACTAACAACCTACGAGCAGTACTTC. Its translation is CASSQTPPGLTTYEQYF.

This chain joins TRBV19 and TRBJ2-2; D remains ambiguous. CDR3 size: 12 residues. The V gene's germline CDR1 is LNHDA and CDR2 SQIVND (reference sequence). V was clipped by 3 bases and J by 5 bases, with 4 bases between them. CDR3 DNA sequence: TGTGCCAGTAGTATTTGGACCGGGGAGCTGTTTTTT. Its protein product is CASSIWTGELFF.

The V gene is TRBV5-6, the J gene TRBJ2-5, with 13 bases fitting TRBD2. The CDR3 totals 16 residues. Trimming at V came to 4 bases and at J to 3 bases, leaving 6 bases not matched to a gene. The germline CDR1 and CDR2 sequences are SGHDT and YYEEEE. The CDR3 sequence: CASSHAGTSGEETQYF. Here the CDR3 DNA reads TGTGCCAGCAGCCATGCCGGGACTAGCGGGGAAGAGACCCAGTACTTC.

V usage is TRBV9 and J usage is TRBJ2-1; 9 positions match TRBD2. The CDR3 is 18 amino acids. Trimming took 4 bases from V and 0 from J; bases not matched to a gene: 11. Germline V CDR1 and CDR2: SGDLS, YYNGEE. The chain's CDR3 is CASSTNRGRESSYNEQFF. The CDR3 bases are TGTGCCAGCAGCACGAACCGCGGGAGGGAGAGCTCCTACAATGAGCAGTTCTTC.

V gene TRBV5-4 combines with J gene TRBJ1-6; D gene uncertain. CDR1 and CDR2 (germline): SGHNT, YYREEE (reference sequence). The CDR3 totals 14 residues. V was cut by 2 bases and J by 9 bases, with 12 bases left in between. CDR3 loop: CASSFGVDPSPLHF. The CDR3 DNA is TGTGCCAGCAGCTTTGGGGTAGATCCTTCACCCCTCCACTTT.

As to this clone: Other DNA sequences within the sample encode an identical CDR3. The rearrangement uses TRBV27 and TRBJ1-2; TRBD1 might be the D (5 bases). The V end lost 5 bases, the J end lost 2 bases, and 9 bases lay between the germline ends. This CDR3 contains 13 residues. Per the germline V gene, CDR1 is MNHEY and CDR2 is SMNVEV (reference sequence). DNA of the CDR3: TGTGCCAGCAGTCCCACAGGAAACTATGGCTACACCTTC. This codes for CASSPTGNYGYTF.

The chain couples TRBV27 to TRBJ1-2; perhaps TRBD1 as D (5 bases). V was clipped by 0 bases and J by 3 bases, with 14 bases between them. Germline V gene sequence: CDR1 MNHEY, CDR2 SMNVEV (reference sequence). CDR3 size: 16 residues. The CDR3 sequence is CASSLSYAVGDYGYTF. The CDR3 region has the DNA TGTGCCAGCAGTTTATCATACGCGGTAGGGGACTATGGCTACACCTTC.